This TCR beta chain was profiled in a study of blood T cell repertoires in COVID-19. About the study: Acute and convalescent COVID-19 samples came from the United States, Italy and Spain. PBMCs, B-cell-depleted T cells, or T cells provided the cDNA or gDNA that made up the material.

Methods used by the authors: Nucleated cell counts were estimated from reference gene primer amplification. Clones were sequenced by immunoSEQ multiplex PCR, and TCRdb holds only the in-frame ones, with some missing. Clonal size and the V and J genes are those of that table, whereas D and trimming came from the DNA. Of roughly 230,000 clones detected, around four fifths appear once; the ten largest clones hold 6% to 7%. This clone was seen only once. Germline lookup yields CDR1 SGHRS and CDR2 YFSETQ. The CDR3 totals 14 residues. Trimming cost V 4 bases and J 2 bases; bases outside gene matches: 3. The chain joins TRBV5-1 to TRBJ2-3; TRBD2 matches at 8 bases. Sample: peripheral blood. The TCR originated in a woman in her fifties or sixties with active or convalescent COVID-19. This CDR3 is CASSPGLATDTQYF. CDR3 nucleotide sequence: TGCGCCAGCAGCCCCGGACTAGCCACAGATACGCAGTATTTT.